Each of the 6 T cell receptor beta chains below was sequenced from the same sample in a study of CD8 T cells in ankylosing spondylitis. Each CDR3 protein is one row after TCRdb ran MiXCR on the 5' RACE reads. The top ten hold 0.85% to 1% of the sample, which has under 550,000 distinct CDR3 sequences, 25% to 30% seen once. Study findings and constraints: What seemed typical of ankylosing spondylitis blood was a TCR beta motif built from several highly homologous variants.

Antigens of these TCRs are unknown. The sample comprised blood, either unsorted or a sorted T cell fraction (not recorded which). These receptors were obtained from a male donor with ankylosing spondylitis.

This clonotype occurred many times. The chain combines TRBV4-1 with TRBJ1-5; 11 bases fit TRBD1. The germline V gene has CDR1 MGHRA and CDR2 YSYEKL. The ends lost 4 bases at V and 6 bases at J; junction bases unmatched: 17. This CDR3 is built from 19 residues. The CDR3 is CASSRVGTGGPRVRQPQHF. Written as DNA, the CDR3 is TGCGCCAGCAGCCGCGTCGGGACAGGGGGTCCCCGAGTTCGTCAGCCCCAGCATTTT.

This chain uses TRBV5-1 with TRBJ2-2; TRBD1 is a possible D gene (5 bases). V was shortened by 5 bases and J by 5 bases, with 19 bases between the two germline ends. Germline V gene data show CDR1 as SGHRS and CDR2 as YFSETQ. The CDR3 has 16 residues. The CDR3 sequence is CASSRTMDIGTGELFF. CDR3 DNA sequence: TGCGCCAGCAGTCGTACTATGGACATAGGGACCGGGGAGCTGTTTTTT.

The chain uses TRBV24-1 and TRBJ2-3; 10 bases map to TRBD2. The CDR3 spans 17 residues. CDR1 and CDR2 from the germline V gene are KGHDR and SFDVKD. Unmatched junction bases numbered 8, after V lost 1 base and J lost 5 bases. The CDR3: CATSDFGLAGAKDTQYF. CDR3 coding DNA: TGTGCCACCAGTGATTTCGGGCTAGCGGGAGCCAAAGATACGCAGTATTTT.

The sample holds a few counts of this clonotype. The chain couples TRBV20-1 to TRBJ2-7; no firm D call. Germline V lookup: CDR1 DFQATT, CDR2 SNEGSKA (reference sequence). The length of the CDR3 is 14 residues. The germline V and J ends were trimmed by 3 bases and 5 bases, with 17 bases remaining between them. This CDR3 is CSARARVGLDEQYV. The CDR3 coding sequence is TGCAGTGCTAGGGCCCGGGTGGGGTTAGACGAGCAGTACGTC.

This clonotype was recorded a few times. The chain joins TRBV7-6 to TRBJ2-2; no definite D call. CDR1 and CDR2 from the germline V gene are SGHVS and FNYEAQ. The V end was cut by 6 bases, the J end by 3 bases, with 5 bases between. CDR3 length: 12 amino acids. The CDR3 DNA follows: TGTGCCAGCAGGGGGTACACCGGGGAGCTGTTTTTT. Protein sequence: CASRGYTGELFF.

This clonotype was counted between two and nine times. V gene TRBV20-1 combines with J gene TRBJ2-5; TRBD2 aligns across 8 bases. Germline CDR1 reads DFQATT; CDR2 reads SNEGSKA (reference sequence). CDR3 length: 11 residues. With 7 bases clipped from V and 3 bases from J, the junction kept 1 base outside the gene matches. CDR3 amino acids: CSGAGEETQYF. CDR3 coding DNA: TGCAGTGGAGCGGGAGAAGAGACCCAGTACTTC.